These T cell receptor beta chains were read from a single sample in a study of vaccination and CD4 T cells after COVID-19. TCRdb reanalysed the PCR reads using MiXCR and keeps one entry per CDR3 protein. Of approximately 23,000 distinct CDR3 sequences in the sample, roughly two fifths were seen once. For these receptors, no antigen is known. The sequencing here drew on CD4+ T cells from blood, cultured in vitro, taken about 7 months after SARS-CoV-2 vaccination. The receptors were gathered from a human donor who had recovered from COVID-19. The CDR3 runs from the conserved cysteine through the conserved F or W. A D gene is named only where the DNA matches it firmly. Clone size is shown for a subset of rows, as once, few, many or a class of expanded clone.

J gene | clone size | V gene | D gene | CDR3 DNA | CDR3 protein
TRBJ2-2 | - | TRBV20-1 | TRBD1 | TGCAGTGCCTCTCGACAGGGGACTTACACCGGGGAGCTGTTTTTT | CSASRQGTYTGELFF
TRBJ1-1 | few | TRBV7-3 | TRBD1 | TGTGCCAGCAGCTCTACAGGGGACAACGCTGAAGCTTTCTTT | CASSSTGDNAEAFF
TRBJ2-7 | - | TRBV5-6 | TRBD2 | TGTGCCAGCAGCTTGGCGCTTAGCGGGGGTGACGAGCAGTACTTC | CASSLALSGGDEQYF
TRBJ2-5 | - | TRBV20-1 | - | TGCAGTGCCAAGGACGAGTGGGAGACCCAGTACTTC | CSAKDEWETQYF
TRBJ2-1 | - | TRBV10-3 | - | TGTGCCATCATGGGAGTTCGCGGAAATGAGCAGTTCTTC | CAIMGVRGNEQFF
TRBJ2-5 | - | TRBV6-5 | TRBD2 | TGTGCCAGCAGTTACACTTTAGCGGGGGGGCTTCGAGAGACCCAGTACTTC | CASSYTLAGGLRETQYF
TRBJ2-1 | many | TRBV18 | TRBD2 | TGTGCCAGCTCACCGGAGGGAGGGGAGGTCGAGCAGTTCTTC | CASSPEGGEVEQFF
TRBJ2-7 | - | TRBV7-3 | TRBD1 | TGTGCCAGCAGCTTATGGGGACAGGGGGACTACGAGCAGTACTTC | CASSLWGQGDYEQYF
TRBJ2-3 | - | TRBV6-1 | TRBD2 | TGTGCCAGCATCCCCCCTACTGGGGGGGGCACAGATACGCAGTATTTT | CASIPPTGGGTDTQYF
TRBJ1-1 | - | TRBV6-1 | TRBD1 | TGTGCCAGCCCATCAACCTTTACAGGGGGCACTGAAGCTTTCTTT | CASPSTFTGGTEAFF
TRBJ2-7 | few | TRBV11-2 | TRBD1 | TGTGCCAGCAGCTTAGATTATAGGGGGCCCTACGAGCAGTACTTC | CASSLDYRGPYEQYF
TRBJ1-2 | - | TRBV6-4 | - | TGTGCCAGCAGTGGTGGGGGGTCTAACCATGGCTACACCTTC | CASSGGGSNHGYTF
TRBJ1-2 | - | TRBV10-3 | - | TGTGCCATCAGTGAGACATGGGGAACGATGGCGACTGGCTACACCTTC | CAISETWGTMATGYTF
TRBJ2-5 | once | TRBV5-1 | - | TGCGCCAGCAGCTTGTCGGCGTCTCAAGAGACCCAGTACTTC | CASSLSASQETQYF
TRBJ1-2 | few | TRBV20-1 | - | TGCAGTGCTAGAGATTCCGGGGGTAGGGGGGGCGACTATGGCTACACCTTC | CSARDSGGRGGDYGYTF
TRBJ2-5 | - | TRBV5-1 | TRBD2 | TGCGCCAGCAGTACTAGCGGGACCGAGACCCAGTACTTC | CASSTSGTETQYF
TRBJ1-1 | - | TRBV5-4 | - | TGTGCCAGCAGCCCAGCGGACAGAATGAACACTGAAGCTTTCTTT | CASSPADRMNTEAFF
TRBJ2-2 | - | TRBV15 | TRBD2 | TGTGCCACCAGCAGGATGACGGGAGCGGGAGGAGGAACCGGGGAGCTGTTTTTT | CATSRMTGAGGGTGELFF
TRBJ2-1 | - | TRBV7-2 | TRBD2 | TGTGCCAGCAGCTTAGCGTTGTGGCGGGGGACCTACAATGAGCAGTTCTTC | CASSLALWRGTYNEQFF
TRBJ2-5 | few | TRBV6-1 | - | TGTGCCAGCAGTGAAGCGGTTCTGCGAGGTTACCAAGAGACCCAGTACTTC | CASSEAVLRGYQETQYF
TRBJ1-2 | many | TRBV7-8 | - | TGTGCCAGCAGCTTAAGGTCCAGGGGATATGGCTACACCTTC | CASSLRSRGYGYTF
TRBJ2-3 | - | TRBV5-4 | TRBD2 | TGTGCCAGCAGCAGCCCTAGCGGGAGCACAGATACGCAGTATTTT | CASSSPSGSTDTQYF
TRBJ1-6 | - | TRBV7-8 | - | TGTGCCAGCAGCTTAGGCCCTTCACCCCTCCACTTT | CASSLGPSPLHF
TRBJ2-1 | few | TRBV20-1 | TRBD2 | TGCAGTGCTAGAGATTCTGAGCGGGGGGGCGACAATGAGCAGTTCTTC | CSARDSERGGDNEQFF
TRBJ1-2 | few | TRBV20-1 | TRBD1 | TGCAGTGCTAAGGTGGGACAGGGGGGCTATGGCTACACCTTC | CSAKVGQGGYGYTF
TRBJ1-1 | few | TRBV19 | - | TGTGCCACTGATGCCGGGAAGCACCGTGGTGAAGCTTTCTTT | CATDAGKHRGEAFF
TRBJ2-3 | - | TRBV7-2 | - | TGTGCCAGCAGCTTTGAAGATACGCAGTATTTT | CASSFEDTQYF
TRBJ2-7 | - | TRBV7-9 | - | TGTGCCAGCAGCTCCCATGGGGGATCGCCCTACGAGCAGTACTTC | CASSSHGGSPYEQYF
TRBJ1-2 | - | TRBV6-1 | - | TGTGCCAGCAGTGTTACAATGGACACTCTTAAGGATGGCTACACCTTC | CASSVTMDTLKDGYTF
TRBJ2-5 | few | TRBV20-1 | - | TGCAGTGCTGAGGACAGTTGGGGGGAGACCCAGTACTTC | CSAEDSWGETQYF
TRBJ1-4 | - | TRBV6-1 | - | TGTGCCAGCAGTGATGGGGGGGGCTATGAAGAACTGTTTTTT | CASSDGGGYEELFF
TRBJ1-2 | once | TRBV29-1 | TRBD1 | TGCAGCGCCGGACAGGGGGCGAATGGCTACACCTTC | CSAGQGANGYTF
TRBJ2-7 | - | TRBV6-1 | - | TGTGCCAGCAGTCCCCGAGCGGTCATTGTACGCGAGCAGTACTTC | CASSPRAVIVREQYF
TRBJ2-1 | - | TRBV6-1 | - | TGTGCCAGCAGTGAAGCTGACTGGGGCAATGAGCAGTTCTTC | CASSEADWGNEQFF
TRBJ1-5 | - | TRBV12-5 | - | TGTGCTAGTGGCCGTGGCGGGACGCTGAATCAGCCCCAGCATTTT | CASGRGGTLNQPQHF
TRBJ1-1 | - | TRBV12-3/TRBV12-4 | TRBD1 | TGTGCCAGCAGTCATGGGGACAGACAGGGCACTGAAGCTTTCTTT | CASSHGDRQGTEAFF
TRBJ2-2 | few | TRBV10-3 | - | TGTGCCATCAGTGAGTCAGCCGCCGTATGGGGTCAGCTGTTTTTT | CAISESAAVWGQLFF
TRBJ2-7 | few | TRBV7-3 | - | TGTGCCAGCAGCTTAACGGGCGGAGACGAGCAGTACTTC | CASSLTGGDEQYF
TRBJ2-7 | - | TRBV7-2 | - | TGTGCCAGCAGCCCCGGGGTCGGACTACGAGTCCCCTACGAGCAGTACTTC | CASSPGVGLRVPYEQYF
TRBJ2-2 | few | TRBV27 | - | TGTGCCAGCAGTTCAAGGACGGCCACCGGGGAGCTGTTTTTT | CASSSRTATGELFF
TRBJ2-2 | - | TRBV4-1 | - | TGCGCCAGCAGCCAAGTGGGACGGACTCCCTATGGGGAGCTGTTTTTT | CASSQVGRTPYGELFF
TRBJ2-5 | - | TRBV5-1 | - | TGCGCCAGCAGCTTGGGACAGCAAGAGACCCAGTACTTC | CASSLGQQETQYF
TRBJ2-3 | few | TRBV7-9 | - | TGTGCCAGCAGCTTCCGGCTCACAGATACGCAGTATTTT | CASSFRLTDTQYF
TRBJ2-6 | - | TRBV19 | TRBD2 | TGTGCCAGTAGTATAAGGCGGGGGGCTGGGGCCGGGGCCAACGTCCTGACTTTC | CASSIRRGAGAGANVLTF
TRBJ1-1 | - | TRBV11-2 | - | TGTGCCAGCAGCCAACGTAGGAGCACTGAAGCTTTCTTT | CASSQRRSTEAFF
TRBJ2-7 | - | TRBV20-1 | - | TGCAGTGCTAGAGTTCAGGCAGGGGGGGACTACGAGCAGTACTTC | CSARVQAGGDYEQYF
TRBJ2-1 | once | TRBV20-1 | TRBD2 | TGCAGTGCCCCTAAAGCGGGAAGCTCCTACAATGAGCAGTTCTTC | CSAPKAGSSYNEQFF
TRBJ2-1 | - | TRBV7-2 | TRBD2 | TGTGCCAGCAGCTTTAGCGGGGGGGCCTACAATGAGCAGTTCTTC | CASSFSGGAYNEQFF
TRBJ2-3 | - | TRBV24-1 | TRBD1 | TGTGCCACCAGTCCGGGACAGTGGGCAGATACGCAGTATTTT | CATSPGQWADTQYF
TRBJ1-5 | - | TRBV20-1 | TRBD1 | TGCAGTGCCTATGGGACAGGCGGGACTCAGCCCCAGCATTTT | CSAYGTGGTQPQHF
TRBJ2-1 | - | TRBV6-1 | - | TGTGCCAGCAGCCCCCTGGGGAGATTGACCTACAATGAGCAGTTCTTC | CASSPLGRLTYNEQFF
TRBJ2-7 | - | TRBV27 | TRBD1 | TGTGCTAGCAGTACGATGACAGGGGGAGAGCAGTACTTC | CASSTMTGGEQYF
TRBJ1-5 | - | TRBV4-2 | - | TGTGCCAGCAGCCAAGAGTCCTTGGCGGGCAGGGATCAGCCCCAGCATTTT | CASSQESLAGRDQPQHF
TRBJ2-2 | - | TRBV6-1 | - | TGTGCCAGCAGTCCCTCCCGACCCGGGGAGCTGTTTTTT | CASSPSRPGELFF
TRBJ2-3 | - | TRBV6-5 | TRBD2 | TGTGCCAGCAGTTGGGAGGGTAGCGGGGTTCCAGATACGCAGTATTTT | CASSWEGSGVPDTQYF
TRBJ2-1 | - | TRBV6-1 | TRBD1 | TGTGCCAGCAGGGTACAGGGGGCGGATGAGCAGTTCTTC | CASRVQGADEQFF
TRBJ2-2 | - | TRBV6-5 | - | TGTGCCAGCAGTTTGCCCGGGGAGCTGTTTTTT | CASSLPGELFF